This T cell receptor (beta chain) was identified during a study of T cell responses to AZD1222 COVID-19 vaccine. Study-level points and caveats: Spike-wide coverage was observed for vaccine-associated CD4 TCRs, with dominant responses at 160-218 and 743-854.

The germline V gene encodes CDR1 SNHLY and CDR2 FYNNEI. This CDR3 contains 15 residues. Trimming took off 5 bases at V and 0 bases at J, with 13 bases between the two ends. Comments on this clone: Its target is unknown.

The protocol was immunoSEQ multiplex PCR, while the TCRdb copy is restricted to in-frame clones and leaves out a portion. The sample lists 80,000 to 130,000 clones; about 88% were seen once. The input for sequencing was peripheral blood, taken on day 0 of AZD1222 vaccination. The gene calls are TRBV2 and TRBJ1-2; the D gene is possibly TRBD1 (5 bases). This clonotype originated in an adult in good health. The CDR3 reads CASSRRPGSNYGYTF. The CDR3 region has the DNA TGTGCCAGCAGTCGAAGGCCAGGGTCTAACTATGGCTACACCTTC.